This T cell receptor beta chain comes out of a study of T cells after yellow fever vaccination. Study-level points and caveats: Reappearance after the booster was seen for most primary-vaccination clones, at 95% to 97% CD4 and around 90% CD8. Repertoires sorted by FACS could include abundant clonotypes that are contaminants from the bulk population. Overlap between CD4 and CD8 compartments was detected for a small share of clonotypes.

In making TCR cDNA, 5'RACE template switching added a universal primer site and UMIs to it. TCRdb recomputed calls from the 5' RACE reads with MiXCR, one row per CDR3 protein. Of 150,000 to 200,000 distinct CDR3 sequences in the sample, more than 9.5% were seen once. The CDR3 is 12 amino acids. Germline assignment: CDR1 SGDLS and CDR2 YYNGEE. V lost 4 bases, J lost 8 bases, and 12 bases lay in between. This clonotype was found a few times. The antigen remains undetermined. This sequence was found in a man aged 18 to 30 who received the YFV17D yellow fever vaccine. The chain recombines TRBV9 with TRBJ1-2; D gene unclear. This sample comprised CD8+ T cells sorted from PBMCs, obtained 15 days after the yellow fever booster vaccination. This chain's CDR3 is CASSPGRSGYTF. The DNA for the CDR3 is TGTGCCAGCAGCCCCGGGCGTTCGGGCTACACCTTC.